The following is a T cell receptor beta chain sequence with its context. In this sample, this clone turned up once. Its antigen specificity is not known. No much larger clone exists at a distance of one base, and base qualities are not known. Germline trimming amounts to 1 base on V and 7 bases on J, with 8 as the count of junction bases outside the gene matches. The germline V gene (reference sequence) specifies LNHDA as CDR1 and SQIVND as CDR2. From cysteine to phenylalanine, the CDR3 is 15 amino acids long. This entry keeps only the CDR3 DNA: 45 bases, framed from base 1. This entry is derived from a study of cytomegalovirus exposure and HLA in healthy donors (dated by TCRdb to about 2017). Background for the entire study: According to an earlier analysis of a few hundred of the donors, about 179 million T cells yielded approximately 120 million unique TCR beta sequences and 276 Gb of sequence data. An early release that covered about 600 HLA-typed donors contained approximately 300 gigabases of sequencing data and roughly 84 million unique TCR sequences. Genome-wide SNP genotypes for about three fifths of the roughly 670 donors were used in a later genetic analysis, which treated that subset as a discovery cohort. Donor age, sex, ethnicity and CMV serostatus were compiled together with the repertoire data. The study combined high-throughput TCR immunosequencing, statistical association of individual TCRs with disease status, and machine learning to predict cytomegalovirus infection status. Of the 300 to 450 genotyped donors, 81% were placed in the genetic ancestry cluster associated with self-reported Caucasian donors. The study was designed to test whether signatures of past pathogen exposure could be identified by cataloging public T cell receptors. The later analysis used no new phenotypic data to find candidate immune exposures, relying instead on TCR beta sequences and their occurrence across donors. Every discovery cohort repertoire had been produced on one sequencing platform. Class I and class II HLA loci were covered by the typing at four-digit resolution. The study profiled the T cell repertoires of 666 subjects by immunosequencing and related them to cytomegalovirus serostatus. Typing coverage varied by locus: about 629-640 donors for A, B, C, DRB1 and DQB1; some 520 for DQA1; more than 600 for DPA1; roughly 450 for DPB1. Besides the first cohort of 550 to 750 subjects, a separate validation cohort made up of 120 or so different subjects was used. To decide whether each TCR beta V gene segment behaved as functional or pseudogenic, an earlier analysis of 587 of the donors relied on high-throughput TCR beta sequencing. A later analysis re-examined previously published TCR beta repertoires from 610 or so donors and added high-resolution HLA genotyping to investigate patterns of TCR occurrence. Four to six DR-DQ haplotypes were handled as single units for association and clustering, since linkage in the cohort was strong. Among some 400 genotyped donors of the cohort, an average of approximately 230,000 unique TCR beta nucleotide sequences were sequenced per donor, roughly a sixth of them non-productive. Broader findings and caveats from the paper: In the study, approximately 160 TCR beta chains were listed as associated with cytomegalovirus. Specific HLA alleles were associated with 15,000 to 20,000 TCR beta sequences at a false discovery rate of 0.05 in a later analysis. In vitro tests confirmed that a few of the cytomegalovirus-associated TCR beta chains recognize cytomegalovirus antigens. Because the 87-base-pair reads could not distinguish some IMGT-functional V segments, including TRBV6-2 and TRBV6-3, those segments were excluded. Compared with equally common non-associated chains, HLA-associated TCR beta chains in a later analysis were more clonally expanded and had lower generation probabilities. The only immune exposure information available for the cohort was CMV serostatus. According to a later analysis, TCR association rates differed among HLA loci, with DRB1 alleles showing the most associated TCRs and HLA-C alleles showing the fewest. A later genetic analysis reported fewer N-insertions in productive TCRs among donors in an Asian-associated ancestry cluster than the approximately 670-donor mean. The classifier was reported to diagnose cytomegalovirus status with high specificity and sensitivity in both the original and validation cohorts. A later analysis reported that several top co-occurrence clusters appeared linked to parvovirus B19, influenza, CMV and Epstein-Barr virus. In a later analysis, most CMV-associated TCR beta chains were found to appear HLA-restricted, with HLA associations seemingly driven largely by CMV exposure. When HLA alleles, especially DR and DQ, strongly co-occurred, TCR associations were difficult to assign to individual alleles. The presence/absence analyses assumed that sequencing depth was roughly uniform across donors, and that assumption may not be true. In this cohort, only TCR beta chains were sequenced, and detectable features were limited by the absence of alpha or paired-chain data. According to the authors, the approach could potentially be generalized to other disease states and immunological phenotypes. Correlated functional status among segregating V segments might reflect linkage disequilibrium, but an unknown experimental factor could not be ruled out. A further reported finding was that TCR beta sequences accurately predicted the HLA-A and HLA-B alleles for most subjects in the first cohort. Around 16 rarely observed V segments, including chromosome 9 orphons, were excluded from the earlier analysis of some 590 of the donors because counts were too low. In a later genetic analysis, a missense DCLRE1C variant was associated with V-gene and J-gene trimming of TCR beta chains, and the association was replicated in an independent cohort. Because HLA typing was missing for some donors at each locus, association tests included only the typed subset. While some public TCRs were present in many individuals, most TCR sequences turned up only very rarely across donors. An earlier analysis of 587 of the donors showed that most TCR beta V segments appeared in productive rearrangements either about 87% or about 30% of the time, which broadly matched IMGT annotations. A cluster of highly shared sequence variants was judged likely to be a technical artifact of the sequencing pipeline.

Library creation used the immunoSEQ multiplex PCR assay. The multiplex PCR relied on a mix of 60 forward primers for TCR Vbeta segments and 13 reverse primers for TCR Jbeta segments. Amplification of the CDR3 region of rearranged TCR beta genes was performed with a multiplex PCR assay on genomic DNA. The amplified TCR beta libraries were sequenced on the Illumina HiSeq System as 87-base-pair reads. Concerning the study's data processing: A later analysis tallied approximately 87 million unique TCR beta chains across the 640 or so repertoires, and 10 million to 11 million of those chains were shared by two or more donors. Raw reads were error-corrected and collapsed into unique sequences with a nearest-neighbor algorithm that merged closely related sequences to remove PCR and sequencing errors. V, D and J gene segments were assigned by aligning CDR3 sequences to IMGT reference sequences. Each retained sequence needed at least a six-nucleotide match to both a V gene segment and a J gene segment. Rearrangements were classified as productive when the CDR3 lacked stop codons and remained in frame with V and J, and all other rearrangements were classified as non-productive. CDR3 was defined by IMGT convention, running from the second conserved V-encoded cysteine to the conserved J-encoded phenylalanine. In an earlier analysis of around 640 of the donors, sequences lacking an unambiguous match to a single V gene segment were excluded. An earlier analysis of some 500 of the donors classified V segments as functional when productive rearrangements were above 56.7% and as segregating when the standard deviation between donors was above 5%. A statistical classification framework was built for diagnosing cytomegalovirus status from the catalog of TCR beta chain sequences. In a later analysis, TCR nucleotide sequences were compared against IMGT/GENE-DB human TR gene sequences so that V and J genes could be assigned. Using the TCRdist pipeline, a later analysis assigned CDR3 sequences along with most-parsimonious VDJ recombination scenarios. In a later analysis, every TCR beta chain was defined by the combination of its CDR3 amino acid sequence and its V-gene family, and reads without a unique V-gene family were dropped. To address suspected cross-contamination and a sequencing artifact, a later analysis removed several hundred highly shared, low-generation-probability nucleotide sequences. A later analysis calculated a clonal expansion index for each public chain from normalized within-repertoire ranks of inferred template counts. A later analysis computed generation probabilities with a VDJ recombination model fitted to out-of-frame rearrangements, and checked the results against IGoR. In a later analysis, TCR-TCR, TCR-HLA and TCR-CMV co-occurrence was scored with hypergeometric tests, and a repertoire-size bias correction was applied to TCR pairs. In a later analysis, false discovery rates were estimated by permuting HLA or CMV assignments 20 times. In a later analysis, co-occurring TCRs were grouped with DBSCAN, and TCRdist sequence similarity was added when clustering was performed within HLA-allele-positive subsets. Repertoires with fewer than 30,000 or more than 120,000 public chains were left out of co-occurrence clustering, as were four to six repertoires with anomalous nucleotide sharing. TCRdb holds this immuneACCESS table with in-frame rearrangements only. Some clones are missing; in checked studies, unresolved V genes explain under half, and the rest has no known cause. V, J and clone size derive from that table, while D and trimming were established from the DNA sequence. The sample contains some 130,000 clones, roughly 85% of them found a single time. In total, the top ten clones hold 6.5% of the sample.

The cohort was made up of about 610 healthy bone marrow donors. All cohort members were sampled while nominally healthy, although unrecorded immune exposures were likely present. The donor tested CMV seropositive and was one of the 289 seropositive cohort members. Each donor provided a peripheral blood sample, and peripheral blood mononuclear cells were used for TCR beta sequencing. The Qiagen DNeasy Blood Extraction Kit was used to extract genomic DNA from the blood cell samples. The chain was built from TRBV19 and TRBJ1-1; the junction holds 8 bases that match TRBD1. The specimen sequenced was PBMCs. This sequence originates from a middle-aged man in good health and CMV-seropositive. The encoded CDR3 is CASSIGGRGRGEAFF. In nucleotides, the sequence is TGTGCCAGTAGTATAGGAGGCAGGGGGCGCGGTGAAGCTTTCTTT.